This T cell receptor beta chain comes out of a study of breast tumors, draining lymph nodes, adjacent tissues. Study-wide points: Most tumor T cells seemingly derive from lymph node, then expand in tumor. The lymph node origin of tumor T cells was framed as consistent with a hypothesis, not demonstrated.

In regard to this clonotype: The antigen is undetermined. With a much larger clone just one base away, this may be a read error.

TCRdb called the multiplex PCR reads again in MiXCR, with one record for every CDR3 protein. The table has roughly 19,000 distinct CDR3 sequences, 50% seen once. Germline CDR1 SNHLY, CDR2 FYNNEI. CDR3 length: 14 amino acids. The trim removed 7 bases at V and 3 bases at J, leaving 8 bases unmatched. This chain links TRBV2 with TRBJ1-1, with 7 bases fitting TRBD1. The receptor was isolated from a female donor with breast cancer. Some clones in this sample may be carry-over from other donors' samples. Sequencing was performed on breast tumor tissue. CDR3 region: CASKWNRGDTEAFF. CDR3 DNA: TGTGCCAGCAAGTGGAACAGGGGAGACACTGAAGCTTTCTTT.